A single sample gave rise to the 27 T cell receptor beta chains below, sequenced in a study of blood T cell repertoires in COVID-19. The table came from immunoSEQ multiplex PCR; TCRdb's copy has only in-frame clones and leaves some out. The sample includes over 45,000 clones, over 65% seen only once; the top ten take roughly 12%. Sequenced input: peripheral blood. These receptors all come from a human donor in a cohort sampled during active COVID-19.

Here the CDR3 DNA reads TGCGCCAGCAGCCAAGTACAGGGTTATTTAGCTGAAGCTTTCTTT. Its protein product is CASSQVQGYLAEAFF. V is TRBV4-1 and J is TRBJ1-1; a weak D match, TRBD1 (6 bases). Germline V gene sequence: CDR1 MGHRA, CDR2 YSYEKL. V lost 1 base and J 6 bases, leaving 15 bases between the germline ends. The CDR3 has 15 amino acids.

The chain couples TRBV6-2 or TRBV6-3 to TRBJ2-1; 10 bases fit TRBD2. Trimming cost V 0 bases and J 1 base; bases outside gene matches: 12. The CDR3 length is 20 residues. The germline gives CDR1 MNHEY, CDR2 SVGEGT. Here the CDR3 reads CASSYSIGSGGSYSYNEQFF. For the CDR3, the DNA is TGTGCCAGCAGTTACTCGATCGGTAGCGGGGGGTCCTATTCCTACAATGAGCAGTTCTTC.

This clone was found once. V and J are TRBV6-5 and TRBJ1-1; D is undetermined. This CDR3 has 14 amino acids. Trimming shortened V by 5 bases and J by 7 bases, and 17 bases separated the two germline ends. Germline V gene sequence: CDR1 MNHEY, CDR2 SVGAGI. The CDR3 here is CASSTRGRQVEAFF. The CDR3 DNA sequence: TGTGCCAGCAGTACACGGGGTCGGCAGGTTGAAGCTTTCTTT.

V gene TRBV12-3 or TRBV12-4 combines with J gene TRBJ2-3, with D uncertain. Trimming shortened V by 4 bases and J by 6 bases, and 11 bases separated the two germline ends. The CDR3 is 13 residues long. In nucleotides, the CDR3 is TGTGCCAGCAGTTCCTCGCGGCTGGATACGCAGTATTTT. It encodes CASSSSRLDTQYF.

This clone was counted once. The chain is built from TRBV6-5 and TRBJ1-2; the D is unclear. Trimming removed 6 bases from V and 3 bases from J, with 11 bases in between. The CDR3 loop spans 13 amino acids. Germline V lookup: CDR1 MNHEY, CDR2 SVGAGI. The CDR3 DNA sequence: TGTGCCAGCAGCAGCGACGGTTACTATGGCTACACCTTC. As protein: CASSSDGYYGYTF.

The CDR3 sequence: CASSQGDRINQPQHF. The CDR3 DNA reads as TGCGCCAGCAGCCAAGGGGACAGAATCAATCAGCCCCAGCATTTT. The chain recombines TRBV4-1 with TRBJ1-5, with 7 bases lining up with TRBD1. This CDR3 has 15 residues. Looked up from germline, CDR1 is MGHRA and CDR2 is YSYEKL. J was trimmed by 3 bases and V by 1 base; bases with no gene match: 3.

The V and J genes are TRBV19 and TRBJ2-5; 8 nucleotides align to TRBD1. This CDR3 has 15 residues. Per germline, CDR1 LNHDA and CDR2 SQIVND (reference sequence). J gave up 5 bases and V 3 bases, and 8 bases lay outside the gene matches. The CDR3 DNA is TGTGCCAGTAGTATTCGGACAGGGTCCGGCGAGACCCAGTACTTC. Its translation: CASSIRTGSGETQYF.

This chain joins TRBV9 and TRBJ2-7; D may be TRBD2 (6 bases). The CDR3 sequence is 15 residues long. CDR1 and CDR2 from the germline V gene are SGDLS and YYNGEE. Trimming removed 1 base from V and 9 bases from J, with 20 bases in between. CDR3 nucleotide sequence: TGTGCCAGCAGCGTAATGCCGGGGGTGTCCGCCGTGCAGTACTTC. It specifies CASSVMPGVSAVQYF.

The chain has TRBV24-1 and TRBJ1-3; D ambiguous. The germline V gene has CDR1 KGHDR and CDR2 SFDVKD. The length of the CDR3 is 13 residues. V dropped 11 bases and J dropped 0 bases, with 10 bases sitting between them. The CDR3 loop is CANRAGSGNTIYF. The DNA of the CDR3 is TGTGCCAACAGAGCCGGCTCTGGAAACACCATATATTTT.

CDR3 nucleotide sequence: TGCGCCAGCAGCTTGCAGCGGGGGGGCGAGACCCAGTACTTC. Amino acids: CASSLQRGGETQYF. The V call is TRBV5-1, the J call TRBJ2-5; TRBD2 aligns across 10 bases. The germline V gene has CDR1 SGHRS and CDR2 YFSETQ. J lost 5 bases, V lost 1 base, and 2 bases had no gene match. The CDR3 is 14 amino acids.

In regard to this clone: The sample carries other DNA sequences with the same CDR3. This chain connects TRBV6-2 or TRBV6-3 to TRBJ2-7; D gene uncertain. The germline V gene has CDR1 MNHEY and CDR2 SVGEGT. V lost 2 bases and J lost 0, with 8 bases in between. The CDR3 runs 14 residues. The CDR3 loop is CASSYLLSSYEQYF. The CDR3 DNA sequence: TGTGCCAGCAGTTACCTGCTGAGCTCCTACGAGCAGTACTTC.

This clone was found a few times. V usage is TRBV2 and J usage is TRBJ2-2, with D perhaps matching TRBD1 (7 bases). Germline CDR1 and CDR2: SNHLY and FYNNEI. This CDR3 is 15 amino acids long. Trimming removed 6 bases from V and 4 bases from J, with 15 bases in between. CDR3 residues: CASRRDSGGTGELFF. The DNA of the CDR3 is TGTGCCAGCAGGCGGGACAGCGGAGGCACCGGGGAGCTGTTTTTT.

This clone came up once. The chain combines TRBV27 with TRBJ1-1; 7 bases fit TRBD1. Looked up from germline, CDR1 is MNHEY and CDR2 is SMNVEV (reference sequence). With V trimmed by 4 bases and J by 2 bases, 1 base remained unmatched. The CDR3 extends over 13 amino acids. CDR3 amino acids: CASSWDRNTEAFF. Written as DNA, the CDR3 is TGTGCCAGCAGTTGGGACAGAAACACTGAAGCTTTCTTT.

The J gene is TRBJ1-3, the V gene TRBV5-4; 9 bases fit TRBD1. Germline trimming cut 0 bases from V and 0 bases from J; bases unmatched to any gene: 4. Germline values: CDR1 SGHNT, CDR2 YYREEE (reference sequence). The CDR3 is 17 residues long. The CDR3 DNA reads TGTGCCAGCAGCTTGGGCACAGGGGGCTACTCTGGAAACACCATATATTTT. It is translated as CASSLGTGGYSGNTIYF.

The chain uses TRBV9 and TRBJ1-5; 8 nucleotides agree with TRBD1. The ends lost 3 bases at V and 6 bases at J; junction bases unmatched: 5. The germline V gene has CDR1 SGDLS and CDR2 YYNGEE. The CDR3 length is 14 residues. The CDR3 DNA sequence: TGTGCCAGCAGCGCGGGACAGGCCGGTCAGCCCCAGCATTTT. It is translated as CASSAGQAGQPQHF.

The chain has TRBV5-1 and TRBJ1-1; D possibly corresponds to TRBD1 (6 bases). The V end lost 5 bases, the J end lost 4 bases, and 15 bases lay between the germline ends. CDR3 length: 14 residues. Germline V gene data show CDR1 as SGHRS and CDR2 as YFSETQ. CDR3 coding DNA: TGCGCCAGCAGGATACAGGGAGGGTTCACTGAAGCTTTCTTT. Amino acid sequence: CASRIQGGFTEAFF.

The chain couples TRBV6-5 to TRBJ1-6, with no clear D. The V gene's germline CDR1 is MNHEY and CDR2 SVGAGI. The length of the CDR3 is 13 residues. V lost 0 bases to trimming and J lost 9 bases, with 6 bases between them. The CDR3 sequence is CASSYSALSPLHF. In nucleotides, the CDR3 is TGTGCCAGCAGTTACTCGGCCCTTTCACCCCTCCACTTT.

In DNA form, the CDR3 reads TGTGCCAGCAGTTTACACGGCCCGGGCTATGGCTACACCTTC. As protein: CASSLHGPGYGYTF. This chain joins TRBV6-5 and TRBJ1-2; D gene unclear. Looked up from germline, CDR1 is MNHEY and CDR2 is SVGAGI. This CDR3 contains 14 residues. V lost 4 bases to trimming and J lost 4 bases, with 13 bases between them.

The chain links TRBV7-2 to TRBJ1-2; TRBD1 matches 7 bases. V lost 5 bases and J lost 3; bases outside the gene matches: 3. CDR1 is SGHTA, CDR2 FQGNSA, per germline. This CDR3 contains 13 residues. DNA for the CDR3: TGTGCCAGCAGCCTTCAGGGGGACTATGGCTACACCTTC. Its protein product is CASSLQGDYGYTF.

The chain links TRBV5-5 to TRBJ2-7; the match to TRBD1 covers 9 bases. Per germline, CDR1 SGHKS and CDR2 YYEKEE (reference sequence). The CDR3 is 15 residues long. The junction had 4 bases not matched to a gene; V was cut back by 2 bases and J by 1 base. This CDR3 reads CASSLQGAASYEQYF. CDR3 DNA sequence: TGTGCCAGCAGCTTACAGGGGGCAGCGTCCTACGAGCAGTACTTC.

The chain recombines TRBV5-6 with TRBJ1-1; D might be TRBD1 (5 bases). CDR3 length: 14 amino acids. The V gene lost 2 bases and the J gene lost 4 bases, with 12 bases spanning the gap. CDR1 is SGHDT, CDR2 YYEEEE, per germline. CDR3 nucleotide sequence: TGTGCCAGCAGCTTAGGCTACAGGTTCACTGAAGCTTTCTTT. Protein product: CASSLGYRFTEAFF.

The gene calls are TRBV27 and TRBJ1-4; 9 bases fit TRBD1. V shed 5 bases and J 7 bases; nucleotides not matched to a gene: 11. This CDR3 comprises 16 residues. Germline V gene data show CDR1 as MNHEY and CDR2 as SMNVEV (reference sequence). DNA for the CDR3: TGTGCCAGCAGTAGAACACCGGGACAGGGAGGTGAAAAACTGTTTTTT. This sequence encodes CASSRTPGQGGEKLFF.

V is TRBV7-9 and J is TRBJ2-5, with a weak D call TRBD2 (6 bases). The ends were cut back, 2 bases at V and 5 bases at J, with 9 bases in the middle. Germline lookup yields CDR1 SEHNR and CDR2 FQNEAQ (reference sequence). CDR3 length: 13 residues. The CDR3 is CASSLFGGETQYF. For the CDR3, the DNA is TGTGCCAGCAGCTTATTTGGGGGGGAGACCCAGTACTTC.

The chain links TRBV12-3 or TRBV12-4 to TRBJ2-7; perhaps TRBD2 as D (6 bases). V gave up 6 bases and J gave up 6 bases, with 15 bases separating them. The CDR3 covers 13 residues. CDR3 DNA: TGTGCCAGCAGCCCCGGGAGTTTTGGCGAGCAGTACTTC. Translated: CASSPGSFGEQYF.

The chain uses TRBV6-1 and TRBJ2-7, with D hard to call. The CDR3 has 12 amino acids. Per germline, CDR1 MNHNS and CDR2 SASEGT. V shed 2 bases and J shed 3 bases, with 5 bases lying between them. The CDR3 nucleotides are TGTGCCAGCAGTGAATTCAGCTACGAGCAGTACTTC. Residues: CASSEFSYEQYF.

This clone was counted a few times. The chain is built from TRBV6-5 and TRBJ2-6; tentative D call: TRBD1 (5 bases). The V gene lost 2 bases and the J gene lost 0 bases, with 8 bases spanning the gap. The CDR3 length is 16 residues. The germline V gene encodes CDR1 MNHEY and CDR2 SVGAGI. The CDR3 region is CASSYQGPSGANVLTF. DNA of the CDR3: TGTGCCAGCAGTTACCAGGGCCCCTCTGGGGCCAACGTCCTGACTTTC.

This sequence joins TRBV9 and TRBJ1-4; tentatively, D is TRBD1 (6 bases). V dropped 3 bases and J dropped 4 bases, with 13 bases sitting between them. Looked up from germline, CDR1 is SGDLS and CDR2 is YYNGEE. The CDR3 is made up of 15 amino acids. CDR3 residues: CASSGDRSFNEKLFF. In nucleotides, the CDR3 is TGTGCCAGCAGCGGAGACAGGAGCTTTAATGAAAAACTGTTTTTT.